This T cell receptor beta chain is drawn from a study of beta chain features in type 1 diabetes. This CDR3 has 14 amino acids. Germline-derived CDR1 and CDR2 are KGHSH and LQKENI. With 1 base clipped from V and 6 bases from J, the junction kept 2 bases outside the gene matches. In this sample, this clone turned up a few times. Its target is unknown. General study points: An over-representation of cells with high TCR expression could result from cDNA sequencing. Any PCR bias toward short templates would affect both groups alike. VDJ junctions in type 1 diabetes patients carried more deletions and fewer insertions. Shorter TCRB CDR3s, moderately but significantly so, were found in Type 1 diabetes patients in all four CD4+ subsets.

Expressed TCRB transcripts were sequenced, since all the RNA that had been isolated was reverse transcribed. Sequenced by immunoSEQ multiplex PCR; TCRdb stores in-frame clones only, minus some. The sample contains approximately 600,000 clones, roughly an eighth of which appear only once. The gene calls are TRBV18 and TRBJ1-5; TRBD1 matches 8 bases. This receptor was obtained from a man under 40 with type 1 diabetes. Material: naive CD4+ T cells from blood. The CDR3 bases are TGTGCCAGCTCACCACAAGGACAGGGTCAGCCCCAGCATTTT. As protein: CASSPQGQGQPQHF. The variable domain in full, with the rest retrieved from reference TRBV18 and TRBJ1-5, is NAGVMQNPRHLVRRRGQEARLRCSPMKGHSHVYWYRQLPEEGLKFMVYLQKENIIDESGMPKERFSAEFPKEGPSILRIQQVVRGDSAAYFCASSPQGQGQPQHFGDGTRLSIL.